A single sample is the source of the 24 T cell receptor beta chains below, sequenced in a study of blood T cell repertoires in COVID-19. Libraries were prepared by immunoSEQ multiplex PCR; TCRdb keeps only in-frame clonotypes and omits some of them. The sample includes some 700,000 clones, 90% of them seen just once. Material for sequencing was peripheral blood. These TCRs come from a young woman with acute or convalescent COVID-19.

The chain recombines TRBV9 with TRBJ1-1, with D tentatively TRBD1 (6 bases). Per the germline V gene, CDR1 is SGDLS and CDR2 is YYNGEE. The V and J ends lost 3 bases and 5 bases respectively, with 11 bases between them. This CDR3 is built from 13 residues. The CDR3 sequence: CASSATGSTEAFF. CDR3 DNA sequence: TGTGCCAGCAGCGCTACAGGGAGTACTGAAGCTTTCTTT.

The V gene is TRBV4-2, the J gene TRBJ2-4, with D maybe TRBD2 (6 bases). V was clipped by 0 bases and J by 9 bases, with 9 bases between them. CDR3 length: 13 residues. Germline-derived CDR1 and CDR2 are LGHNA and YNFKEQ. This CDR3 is CASSQETGLIQYF. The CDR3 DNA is TGTGCCAGCAGCCAAGAAACGGGACTCATTCAGTACTTC.

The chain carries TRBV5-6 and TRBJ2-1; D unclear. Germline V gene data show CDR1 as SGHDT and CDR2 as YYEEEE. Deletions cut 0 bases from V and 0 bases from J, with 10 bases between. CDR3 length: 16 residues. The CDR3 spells CASSLAVAFSYNEQFF. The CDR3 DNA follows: TGTGCCAGCAGCTTGGCGGTAGCCTTCTCCTACAATGAGCAGTTCTTC.

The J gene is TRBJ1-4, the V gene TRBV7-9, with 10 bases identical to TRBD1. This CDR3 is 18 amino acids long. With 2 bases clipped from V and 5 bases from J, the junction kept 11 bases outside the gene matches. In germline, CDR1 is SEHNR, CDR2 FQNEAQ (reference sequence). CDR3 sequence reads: CASSLFPGQGILNEKLFF. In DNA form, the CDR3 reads TGTGCCAGCAGCTTATTTCCGGGACAGGGGATCCTAAATGAAAAACTGTTTTTT. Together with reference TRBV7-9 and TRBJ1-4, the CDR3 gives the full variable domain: DTGVSQNPRHKITKRGQNVTFRCDPISEHNRLYWYRQTLGQGPEFLTYFQNEAQLEKSRLLSDRFSAERPKGSFSTLEIQRTEQGDSAMYLCASSLFPGQGILNEKLFFGSGTQLSVL.

DNA for the CDR3: TGTGCCAGCTCACCACAGGGAGCAAACACAGATACGCAGTATTTT. Amino acid sequence: CASSPQGANTDTQYF. The chain has TRBV18 and TRBJ2-3, with D tentatively TRBD2 (5 bases). Between the trimmed V and J ends, which lost 1 base and 2 bases, there was a span of 10 bases. Looked up from germline, CDR1 is KGHSH and CDR2 is LQKENI. The CDR3 contains 15 residues.

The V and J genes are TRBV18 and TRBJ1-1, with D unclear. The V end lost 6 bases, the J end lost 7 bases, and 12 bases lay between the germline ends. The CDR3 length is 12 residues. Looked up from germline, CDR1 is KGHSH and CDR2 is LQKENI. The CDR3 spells CASSERELEAFF. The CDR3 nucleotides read TGTGCCAGCTCCGAGCGGGAACTTGAAGCTTTCTTT.

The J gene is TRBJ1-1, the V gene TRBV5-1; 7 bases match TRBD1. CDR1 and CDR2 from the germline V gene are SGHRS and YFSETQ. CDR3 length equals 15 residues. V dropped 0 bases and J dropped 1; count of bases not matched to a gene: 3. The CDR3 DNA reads TGCGCCAGCAGCTTGGGGGACAGATCGAACACTGAAGCTTTCTTT. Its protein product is CASSLGDRSNTEAFF.

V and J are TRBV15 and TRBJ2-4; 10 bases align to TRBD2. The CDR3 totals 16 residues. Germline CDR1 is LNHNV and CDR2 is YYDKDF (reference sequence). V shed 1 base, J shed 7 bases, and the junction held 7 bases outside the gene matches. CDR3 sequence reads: CATSRGLAGGKNIQYF. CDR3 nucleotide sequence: TGTGCCACCAGCAGAGGATTAGCGGGGGGTAAGAACATTCAGTACTTC.

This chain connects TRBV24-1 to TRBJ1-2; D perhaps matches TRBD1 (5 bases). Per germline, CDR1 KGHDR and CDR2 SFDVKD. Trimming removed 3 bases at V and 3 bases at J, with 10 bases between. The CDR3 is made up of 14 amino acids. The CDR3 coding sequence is TGTGCCACCAGTGATAGGGGAGGGTACTATGGCTACACCTTC. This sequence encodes CATSDRGGYYGYTF.

CDR3 DNA sequence: TGTGCCAGCAGCCGAACCGGGACAGTGAGCTCCTACGAGCAGTACTTC. This translates into CASSRTGTVSSYEQYF. The chain joins TRBV3-1 (or the pseudogene TRBV3-2) to TRBJ2-7; 7 bases align to TRBD1. The CDR3 runs to 16 residues. Trimming took 4 bases from V and 0 from J; bases not matched to a gene: 9. The germline V gene encodes CDR1 LGHDT and CDR2 YNNKEL (reference sequence).

The CDR3 loop reads CASGPRDRGKTEAFF. The CDR3 nucleotides read TGTGCTAGTGGTCCTCGGGACAGGGGTAAAACTGAAGCTTTCTTT. The J gene is TRBJ1-1, the V gene TRBV12-5; 10 nucleotides line up with TRBD1. The V segment lost 5 bases and the J segment 5 bases; nucleotides outside the gene matches: 8. The germline CDR1 and CDR2 sequences are LGHNT and FRNRAP. This CDR3 contains 15 residues.

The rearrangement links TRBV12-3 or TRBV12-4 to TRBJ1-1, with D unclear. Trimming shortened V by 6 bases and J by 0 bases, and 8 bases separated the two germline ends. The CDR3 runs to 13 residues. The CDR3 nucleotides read TGTGCCAGCAGATTTCAAATGAACACTGAAGCTTTCTTT. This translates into CASRFQMNTEAFF.

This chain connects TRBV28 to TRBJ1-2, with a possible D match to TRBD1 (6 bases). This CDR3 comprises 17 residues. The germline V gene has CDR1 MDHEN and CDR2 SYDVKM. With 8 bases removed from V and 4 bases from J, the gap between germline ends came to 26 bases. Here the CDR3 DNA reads TGTGCCAGCCTAGGGGGGGGGAGCTCGGTACACACCTATGGCTACACCTTC. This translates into CASLGGGSSVHTYGYTF.

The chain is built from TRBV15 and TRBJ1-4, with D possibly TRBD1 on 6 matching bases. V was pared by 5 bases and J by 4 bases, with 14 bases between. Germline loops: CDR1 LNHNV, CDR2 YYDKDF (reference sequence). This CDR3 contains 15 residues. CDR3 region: CATSGGTHHNEKLFF. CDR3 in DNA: TGTGCCACCAGCGGAGGGACACATCATAATGAAAAACTGTTTTTT.

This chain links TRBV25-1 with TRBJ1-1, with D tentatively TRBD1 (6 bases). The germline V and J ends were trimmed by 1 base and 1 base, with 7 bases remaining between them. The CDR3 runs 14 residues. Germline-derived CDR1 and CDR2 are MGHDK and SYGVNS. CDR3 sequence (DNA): TGTGCCAGCAGTGAATGGGGACAGAACACTGAAGCTTTCTTT. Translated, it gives CASSEWGQNTEAFF.

CDR3 loop: CASSESGGQGTFLYGYTF. CDR3 sequence (DNA): TGCGCCAGCAGTGAGTCGGGAGGACAGGGGACATTCCTCTATGGCTACACCTTC. The chain carries TRBV10-1 and TRBJ1-2; 9 bases agree with TRBD1. CDR3 length: 18 amino acids. The germline V gene encodes CDR1 WNHNN and CDR2 SYGVQD (reference sequence). V dropped 0 bases and J dropped 4; count of bases not matched to a gene: 12.

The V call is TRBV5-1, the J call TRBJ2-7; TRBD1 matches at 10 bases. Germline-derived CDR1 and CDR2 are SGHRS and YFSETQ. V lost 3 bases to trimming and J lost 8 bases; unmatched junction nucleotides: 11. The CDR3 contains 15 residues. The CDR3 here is CASSSRRDRGGKQYF. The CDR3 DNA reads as TGCGCCAGCAGCTCACGACGGGACAGGGGTGGAAAGCAGTACTTC.

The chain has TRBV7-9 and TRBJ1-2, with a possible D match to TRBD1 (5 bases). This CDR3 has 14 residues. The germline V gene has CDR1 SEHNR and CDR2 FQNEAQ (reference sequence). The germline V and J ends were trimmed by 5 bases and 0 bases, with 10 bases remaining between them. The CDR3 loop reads CASSLETANYGYTF. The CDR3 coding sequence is TGTGCCAGCAGCCTCGAGACAGCTAACTATGGCTACACCTTC.

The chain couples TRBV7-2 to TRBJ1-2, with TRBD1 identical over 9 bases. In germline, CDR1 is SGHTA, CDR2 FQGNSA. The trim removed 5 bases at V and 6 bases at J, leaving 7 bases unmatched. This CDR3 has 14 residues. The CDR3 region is CASSPTGTGHGYTF. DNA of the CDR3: TGTGCCAGCAGCCCGACTGGGACAGGGCATGGCTACACCTTC. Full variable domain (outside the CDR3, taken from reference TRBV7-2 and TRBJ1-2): GAGVSQSPSNKVTEKGKDVELRCDPISGHTALYWYRQSLGQGLEFLIYFQGNSAPDKSGLPSDRFSAERTGGSVSTLTIQRTQQEDSAVYLCASSPTGTGHGYTFGSGTRLTVV.

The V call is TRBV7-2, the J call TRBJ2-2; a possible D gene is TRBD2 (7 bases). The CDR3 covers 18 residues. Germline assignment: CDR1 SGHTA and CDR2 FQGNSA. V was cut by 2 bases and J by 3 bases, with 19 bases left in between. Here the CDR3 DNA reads TGTGCCAGCAGCTTAATGGCGGGGGCGGGGGCCTACACCGGGGAGCTGTTTTTT. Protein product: CASSLMAGAGAYTGELFF.

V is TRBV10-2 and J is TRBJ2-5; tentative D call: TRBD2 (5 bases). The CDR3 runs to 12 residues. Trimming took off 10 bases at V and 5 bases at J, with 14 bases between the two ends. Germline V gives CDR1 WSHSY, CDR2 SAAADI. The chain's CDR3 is CATRSGWETQYF. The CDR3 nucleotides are TGCGCCACCCGGTCGGGGTGGGAGACCCAGTACTTC.

CDR3 sequence (DNA): TGTGCCAGCAGCCCCGGACTACGAGAGACCCAGTACTTC. This codes for CASSPGLRETQYF. This chain uses TRBV9 with TRBJ2-5; perhaps TRBD2 as D (6 bases). The CDR3 loop spans 13 amino acids. Germline lookup yields CDR1 SGDLS and CDR2 YYNGEE. The germline V and J ends were trimmed by 4 bases and 4 bases, with 11 bases remaining between them.

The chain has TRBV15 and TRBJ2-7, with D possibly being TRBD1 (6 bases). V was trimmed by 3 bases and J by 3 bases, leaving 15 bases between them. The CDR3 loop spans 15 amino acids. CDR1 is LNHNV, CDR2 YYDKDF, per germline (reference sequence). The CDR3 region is CATSRVSAGDYEQYF. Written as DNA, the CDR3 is TGTGCCACCAGCAGGGTCTCGGCAGGGGACTACGAGCAGTACTTC.

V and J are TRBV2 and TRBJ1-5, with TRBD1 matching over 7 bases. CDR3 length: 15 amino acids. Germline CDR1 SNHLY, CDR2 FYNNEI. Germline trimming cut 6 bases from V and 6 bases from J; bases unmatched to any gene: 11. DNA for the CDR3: TGTGCCAGCAGGCTCCAGACAGGGCGAGGTCAGCCCCAGCATTTT. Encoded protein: CASRLQTGRGQPQHF.